A selection of T cell receptor beta chains follows, all from one sample in a study of T cell changes during pregnancy in multiple sclerosis. The method was immunoSEQ multiplex PCR; TCRdb's version includes in-frame clones alone and lacks a portion of them. In the table there are about 57,000 clones, 75% to 95% of which are singletons. Here the sequenced sample was peripheral blood, taken after pregnancy. These receptors came from a female donor in good health, enrolled as a control in a pregnancy study. The CDR3 runs from the conserved cysteine through the conserved F or W. Each record gives: V gene, clone size, D gene, J gene, CDR3 protein, CDR3 DNA. A D gene is named only where the DNA matches it firmly. Expanded clones get a size class; other rows say once, few or many, or leave the size out.

TRBV7-9	-	-	TRBJ1-2	CASTPRGAWELNYGYTF	TGTGCCAGCACCCCGCGGGGGGCGTGGGAGCTAAACTATGGCTACACCTTC
TRBV6-1	-	-	TRBJ1-5	CASSDSVRSYQAQHF	TGTGCCAGCAGTGACTCGGTTCGATCCTATCAGGCCCAGCATTTT
TRBV18	-	TRBD1	TRBJ1-1	CASGQGGTEAFF	TGTGCCAGCGGACAGGGTGGAACTGAAGCTTTCTTT
TRBV7-2	-	-	TRBJ2-5	CASSLALSGPEKTQYF	TGTGCCAGCAGCCTAGCCTTGAGCGGCCCGGAAAAGACCCAGTACTTC
TRBV5-1	once	TRBD1	TRBJ2-5	CASSTGQGPRETQYF	TGCGCCAGCAGTACGGGACAGGGGCCGAGAGAGACCCAGTACTTC
TRBV19	-	-	TRBJ1-4	CASSARTGGLGEKLFF	TGTGCCAGTAGTGCCCGCACCGGGGGGCTAGGAGAAAAACTGTTTTTT
TRBV7-9	-	-	TRBJ1-1	CASSSGSHTEAFF	TGTGCCAGCAGCTCCGGGTCACACACTGAAGCTTTCTTT
TRBV4-3	-	-	TRBJ1-5	CASSQTEGRNQPQHF	TGCGCCAGCAGCCAAACAGAGGGTCGCAATCAGCCCCAGCATTTT
TRBV18	once	-	TRBJ2-5	CASSLMGEELETQYF	TGTGCCAGCTCGCTTATGGGGGAGGAGTTGGAGACCCAGTACTTC
TRBV5-4	-	-	TRBJ1-1	CASSLFVRGRGQNTEAFF	TGTGCCAGCAGCTTGTTTGTTAGGGGCAGGGGCCAGAACACTGAAGCTTTCTTT
TRBV9	-	TRBD2	TRBJ2-5	CASSRETSGDGETQYF	TGTGCCAGCAGCAGAGAGACTAGCGGGGACGGTGAGACCCAGTACTTC
TRBV19	-	-	TRBJ2-3	CASGISEADTQYF	TGTGCCAGCGGGATTAGCGAGGCAGATACGCAGTATTTT
TRBV4-1	-	-	TRBJ1-2	CASSQGPDSYGYTF	TGCGCCAGCAGCCAAGGCCCGGACAGCTATGGCTACACCTTC
TRBV28	-	-	TRBJ2-1	CASYNGQSSYNEQFF	TGTGCCAGCTACAACGGACAGAGCTCCTACAATGAGCAGTTCTTC
TRBV19	-	TRBD1	TRBJ2-7	CASKFGTGSYEQYF	TGTGCCAGTAAGTTCGGGACAGGGTCCTACGAGCAGTACTTC
TRBV27	-	TRBD2	TRBJ2-1	CASKIAGSYNEQFF	TGTGCCAGCAAGATAGCGGGATCCTACAATGAGCAGTTCTTC
TRBV7-3	-	-	TRBJ2-1	CASSLSGSSYNEQFF	TGTGCCAGCAGCCTTAGCGGCAGCTCCTACAATGAGCAGTTCTTC
TRBV9	-	-	TRBJ2-7	CASSVGGGGSYEQYF	TGTGCCAGCAGCGTAGGAGGGGGGGGCTCCTACGAGCAGTACTTC
TRBV10-3	-	TRBD2	TRBJ2-5	CAISPTSGGVETQYF	TGTGCCATCAGTCCGACTAGCGGGGGGGTGGAGACCCAGTACTTC
TRBV14	-	-	TRBJ2-7	CASSPLKPDTGQYF	TGTGCCAGCAGCCCGTTGAAACCCGACACCGGGCAGTACTTC
TRBV6-1	-	TRBD1	TRBJ2-5	CASPTDRGRQTQYF	TGTGCCAGCCCTACGGACAGGGGTAGGCAGACCCAGTACTTC
TRBV7-2	-	-	TRBJ1-1	CASSPTGFFLAFF	TGTGCCAGCAGCCCCACAGGGTTTTTTTTAGCTTTCTTT
TRBV4-2	once	-	TRBJ2-5	CASSQEGSTAETQYF	TGTGCCAGCAGCCAAGAGGGCTCTACGGCGGAGACCCAGTACTTC
TRBV5-1	-	-	TRBJ2-7	CASSLEVGGVEQYF	TGCGCCAGCAGCTTAGAGGTGGGAGGAGTCGAGCAGTACTTC
TRBV7-9	-	TRBD1	TRBJ2-1	CASSLRAPRGHNEQFF	TGTGCCAGCAGCTTAAGGGCTCCCAGGGGGCACAATGAGCAGTTCTTC
TRBV5-4	once	-	TRBJ1-1	CASSPDSFSEAFF	TGTGCCAGCAGCCCGGACAGCTTTTCTGAAGCTTTCTTT
TRBV25-1	-	-	TRBJ2-7	CASSDKTGTYF	TGTGCCAGTAGTGACAAGACAGGAACGTACTTC
TRBV4-1	-	-	TRBJ1-2	CASSQDRGGQRTGGYTF	TGCGCCAGCAGCCAAGATAGGGGCGGACAGCGAACGGGGGGCTACACCTTC
TRBV28	-	-	TRBJ1-4	CASSGRQAQRANEKLFF	TGTGCCAGCAGCGGAAGACAGGCACAAAGGGCTAATGAAAAACTGTTTTTT
TRBV28	-	TRBD2	TRBJ2-3	CASSDSGRAEDTQYF	TGTGCCAGCAGTGATAGCGGGAGAGCGGAAGATACGCAGTATTTT
TRBV5-4	-	-	TRBJ2-5	CASRTRGGETQYF	TGTGCCAGTAGAACTAGAGGGGGAGAGACCCAGTACTTC
TRBV12-5	-	-	TRBJ2-7	CASGLGRSPYEQYF	TGTGCTAGTGGTTTGGGCAGGTCCCCCTACGAGCAGTACTTC
TRBV4-3	-	TRBD2	TRBJ2-7	CASSQEGGFDEQYF	TGCGCCAGCAGCCAAGAGGGAGGGTTCGACGAGCAGTACTTC
TRBV2	-	TRBD1	TRBJ1-5	CASSLVTGDYQPQHF	TGTGCCAGCAGTTTGGTGACAGGGGACTATCAGCCCCAGCATTTT
TRBV6-5	-	-	TRBJ2-2	CASSYQAGDTGELFF	TGTGCCAGCAGTTACCAGGCAGGGGACACCGGGGAGCTGTTTTTT
TRBV5-1	once	TRBD1	TRBJ2-5	CASSLGTGGYLQETQYF	TGCGCCAGCAGCCTTGGGACAGGGGGCTACCTTCAAGAGACCCAGTACTTC
TRBV7-3	-	TRBD1	TRBJ1-5	CASSLPRQGIQPQHF	TGTGCCAGCAGCCTTCCCCGACAGGGTATTCAGCCCCAGCATTTT
TRBV4-1	-	TRBD2	TRBJ2-5	CASSQDIFSGRASETQYF	TGCGCCAGCAGCCAAGATATTTTCAGCGGGAGGGCCTCGGAGACCCAGTACTTC
TRBV5-4	-	-	TRBJ2-3	CASSPVSSDTQYF	TGTGCCAGCAGCCCTGTTTCTTCAGATACGCAGTATTTT
TRBV28	-	-	TRBJ1-4	CASSPAARGNEKLFF	TGTGCCAGCAGCCCAGCGGCCAGGGGTAATGAAAAACTGTTTTTT
TRBV6-5	-	-	TRBJ2-2	CASSYSAVRNTGELFF	TGTGCCAGCAGTTACTCTGCGGTCAGAAACACCGGGGAGCTGTTTTTT
TRBV18	-	-	TRBJ1-6	CASSPPRTEGSGPLHF	TGTGCCAGCTCACCACCTCGGACTGAGGGAAGTGGACCCCTCCACTTT
TRBV30	-	-	TRBJ2-4	CAWSAPRQGGGKNIQYF	TGTGCCTGGAGTGCCCCCCGGCAGGGGGGAGGCAAAAACATTCAGTACTTC
TRBV7-9	-	TRBD2	TRBJ2-2	CASSYSLAGNTGELFF	TGTGCCAGCAGCTATAGCCTAGCGGGAAACACCGGGGAGCTGTTTTTT
TRBV29-1	-	TRBD1	TRBJ2-1	CSVEGDRGLYNEQFF	TGCAGCGTTGAAGGGGACAGGGGCCTTTACAATGAGCAGTTCTTC
TRBV6-1	-	-	TRBJ2-7	CASRSYPRDSFWYF	TGTGCCAGCAGATCTTACCCTCGGGACTCCTTTTGGTACTTC
TRBV28	-	-	TRBJ2-1	CASSGDTHNEQFF	TGTGCCAGCAGTGGGGACACACACAATGAGCAGTTCTTC
TRBV11-3	-	-	TRBJ2-5	CASSPDRETQYF	TGTGCCAGCAGCCCTGACAGGGAGACCCAGTACTTC
TRBV9	-	-	TRBJ2-5	CASSPFLIAGIETQYF	TGTGCCAGCAGCCCCTTCTTAATAGCCGGGATAGAGACCCAGTACTTC
TRBV7-2	-	TRBD2	TRBJ2-5	CASSSQLAGAPQETQYF	TGTGCCAGCAGCTCCCAGCTAGCGGGAGCCCCCCAAGAGACCCAGTACTTC
TRBV5-1	-	-	TRBJ1-1	CASRDGLGPNTEAFF	TGCGCCAGCAGGGACGGCCTGGGGCCGAACACTGAAGCTTTCTTT
TRBV2	-	-	TRBJ2-7	CASLWVGSGSYEQYF	TGTGCCAGCCTGTGGGTCGGTAGCGGCTCCTACGAGCAGTACTTC
TRBV6-5	-	-	TRBJ2-7	CASSYSTDYPWEQYF	TGTGCCAGCAGTTACAGTACGGACTACCCTTGGGAGCAGTACTTC
TRBV10-3	-	-	TRBJ2-2	CATRGSGNTGELFF	TGTGCCACCCGAGGGTCCGGAAACACCGGGGAGCTGTTTTTT